The 15 T cell receptor beta chains below all came from one sample that was sequenced in a study of CD8+CD57+ T cells in acquired aplastic anemia. Sequenced patients had shown CD8+CD57+ cell expansion by flow cytometry. For CDR3 and TCR beta VDJ profiling, genomic DNA was the template used. TCRdb analysed the reads with MiXCR anew, one entry per CDR3 protein. Of fewer than 250,000 distinct CDR3 sequences in the sample, 47% were seen once. Sequenced input: sorted CD4+, CD8+, or CD8+CD57+ T cells (not recorded which) from PBMCs. The receptors shown here come from a human donor with aplastic anemia.

The chain uses TRBV29-1 and TRBJ2-7, with 7 bases that match TRBD1. After removal of 7 bases from V and 7 bases from J, the junction contained 16 bases not matched to a gene. The germline V gene has CDR1 SQVTM and CDR2 ANQGSEA. CDR3 length equals 14 residues. The CDR3 sequence is CSAAPGTATREQYF. The CDR3 DNA is TGCAGCGCAGCACCCGGGACAGCAACTCGGGAGCAGTACTTC.

The CDR3 region is CAISETGRCDGYTF. CDR3 bases: TGTGCCATCAGTGAGACTGGGAGGTGTGATGGCTACACCTTC. The V gene is TRBV10-3, the J gene TRBJ1-2; D is undetermined. Trimming pared 2 bases from V and 6 bases from J, leaving 13 bases between. The CDR3 runs to 14 residues. Germline V lookup: CDR1 ENHRY, CDR2 SYGVKD.

This rearrangement joins TRBV6-1 to TRBJ2-7; TRBD1 or TRBD2 may be the D gene (7 bases each). The CDR3 is 14 residues long. Deletions cut 7 bases from V and 9 bases from J, with 22 bases between. Germline V gives CDR1 MNHNS, CDR2 SASEGT. CDR3 residues: CASTHQGGRGPQYV. The CDR3 DNA follows: TGTGCCAGCACCCATCAGGGGGGGCGGGGTCCGCAGTACGTC.

With regard to this clonotype: A much larger clone sits a single nucleotide away, making a read error possible. The rearrangement uses TRBV4-3 and TRBJ2-3; TRBD1 matches at 7 bases. CDR1 and CDR2 from the germline V gene are LGHNA and YSLEER. The CDR3 consists of 13 residues. This CDR3 reads CAGSQWDRDTQYF. The CDR3 nucleotides read TGCGCCGGCAGCCAATGGGACAGAGATACGCAGTATTTT.

For this clonotype: This may be a read error, as it is one base from a much larger clone. This chain links TRBV6-6 with TRBJ1-1; D is unresolved. CDR3 length: 11 residues. The V end was cut by 6 bases, the J end by 2 bases, with 4 bases between. Germline CDR1 reads MNHNY; CDR2 reads SVGAGI (reference sequence). The CDR3 is CASSRNTEAFF. CDR3 DNA: TGTGCCAGCAGCAGAAACACTGAAGCTTTCTTT.

Details on this clonotype: This could be a read error, since a much larger clone is one nucleotide away. The chain carries TRBV6-5 and TRBJ1-6; D is undetermined. CDR3 length: 14 amino acids. CDR1 is MNHEY, CDR2 SVGAGI, per germline. CDR3 sequence: CASSYIFLDSPLRF. CDR3 DNA: TGTGCCAGCAGTTATATCTTTCTTGATTCACCCCTCCGCTTT.

This clonotype was picked up many times. The CDR3 DNA reads TGCAGTGCTAGAGTACAGGGGGTTCGCACTGAAGCTTTCTTT. Translated, it gives CSARVQGVRTEAFF. V gene TRBV20-1 combines with J gene TRBJ1-1; 8 nucleotides align to TRBD1. With V trimmed by 1 base and J by 4 bases, 5 bases remained unmatched. Germline V lookup: CDR1 DFQATT, CDR2 SNEGSKA (reference sequence). The CDR3 extends over 14 amino acids.

This clonotype was observed a few times. Sequence at one end of the junction differs from germline and may be a read error. The chain uses TRBV9 and TRBJ1-5; no firm D call. The J call may be in error: the DNA end matches TRBJ1-6 better. Germline assignment: CDR1 SGDLS and CDR2 YYNGEE. The CDR3 has 12 amino acids. Here the CDR3 DNA reads TGTGCCTGCAGCGTAGAGAATTCACCCCTCCACTTT. Amino acid sequence: CACSVENSPLHF.

As concerns this clonotype: The junction departs from germline at one end; a sequencing error may be responsible. The V and J genes are TRBV25-1 and TRBJ2-7; no firm D call. The germline V gene has CDR1 MGHDK and CDR2 SYGVNS. CDR3 length equals 14 residues. Here the CDR3 reads CTSSDHPQAYEQYF. Here the CDR3 DNA reads TGTACCAGCAGTGATCACCCCCAGGCCTACGAGCAGTACTTC.

This chain uses TRBV25-1 with TRBJ1-4; 7 bases line up with TRBD1. J gave up 6 bases and V 5 bases, and 18 bases lay outside the gene matches. This CDR3 is 18 amino acids long. Germline V gene data show CDR1 as MGHDK and CDR2 as SYGVNS. CDR3 sequence reads: CASSFRTGRAGRYEKLFF. The CDR3 region has the DNA TGTGCCAGCAGTTTCCGGACAGGTCGGGCGGGGCGGTATGAAAAACTGTTTTTT.

This clonotype was counted between two and nine times. V is TRBV6-5 and J is TRBJ2-3; 10 bases match TRBD1. CDR3 length: 16 amino acids. The V segment lost 2 bases and the J segment 2 bases; nucleotides outside the gene matches: 4. Germline-derived CDR1 and CDR2 are MNHEY and SVGAGI. The chain's CDR3 is CASSYEGQGYTDTQYF. The CDR3 DNA reads TGTGCCAGCAGTTACGAGGGACAGGGGTACACAGATACGCAGTATTTT.

The chain recombines TRBV19 with TRBJ1-5, with 7 bases aligning to TRBD1. The CDR3 runs 15 residues. Per germline, CDR1 LNHDA and CDR2 SQIVND (reference sequence). Trimming cost V 3 bases and J 4 bases; bases outside gene matches: 6. Here the CDR3 reads CASSIDSGGNQPQHF. For the CDR3, the DNA is TGTGCCAGTAGTATCGATTCAGGGGGAAATCAGCCCCAGCATTTT.

Worth noting for this clonotype: A read error may account for a junction end that differs from germline. The rearrangement uses TRBV5-6 and TRBJ1-2, with D uncertain. This CDR3 has 17 residues. Germline loops: CDR1 SGHDT, CDR2 YYEEEE. The CDR3 protein is CAGSQFRATPSNYGYTF. The CDR3 nucleotides are TGTGCCGGCAGCCAATTTCGGGCCACTCCTTCTAACTATGGCTACACCTTC.

This clonotype was picked up many times. This chain links TRBV19 with TRBJ2-1; the D gene is possibly TRBD2 (6 bases). V was pared by 4 bases and J by 4 bases, with 11 bases between. Germline V lookup: CDR1 LNHDA, CDR2 SQIVND (reference sequence). This CDR3 spans 14 amino acids. The CDR3 coding sequence is TGTGCCAGTAGTACCTCGGGACTTTACAATGAGCAGTTCTTC. It specifies CASSTSGLYNEQFF.

This clonotype has only one observation. Relative to the germline gene, one junction end is altered; a read error may explain this. J is TRBJ1-4 and V is TRBV2; D is unresolved. The germline gives CDR1 SNHLY, CDR2 FYNNEI. The length of the CDR3 is 14 residues. The CDR3 spells CASSERATDEKLFF. CDR3 in DNA: TGTGCCAGCAGTGAGAGAGCAACTGATGAAAAACTGTTTTTT.